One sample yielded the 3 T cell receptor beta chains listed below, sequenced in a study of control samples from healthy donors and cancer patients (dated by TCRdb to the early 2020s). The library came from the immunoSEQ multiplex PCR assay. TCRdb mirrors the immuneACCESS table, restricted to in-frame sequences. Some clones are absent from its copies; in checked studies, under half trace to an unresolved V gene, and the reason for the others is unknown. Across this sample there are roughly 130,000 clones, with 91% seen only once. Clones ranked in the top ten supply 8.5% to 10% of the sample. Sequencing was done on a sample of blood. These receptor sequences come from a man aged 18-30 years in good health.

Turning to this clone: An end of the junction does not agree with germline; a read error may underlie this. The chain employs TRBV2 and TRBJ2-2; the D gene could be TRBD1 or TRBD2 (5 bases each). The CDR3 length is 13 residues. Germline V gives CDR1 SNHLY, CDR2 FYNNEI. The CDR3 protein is CASSELDTGKLFF. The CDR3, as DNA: TGTGCCAGCAGTGAATTGGACACCGGGAAGCTGTTTTTT.

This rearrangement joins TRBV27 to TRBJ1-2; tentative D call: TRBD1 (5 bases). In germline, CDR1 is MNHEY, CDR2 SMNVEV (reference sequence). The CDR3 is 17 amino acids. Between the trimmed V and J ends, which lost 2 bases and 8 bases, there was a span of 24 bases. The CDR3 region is CASSLKSRERRGDGYTF. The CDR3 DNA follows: TGTGCCAGCAGTTTAAAGTCCCGCGAGAGGCGAGGGGACGGCTACACCTTC.

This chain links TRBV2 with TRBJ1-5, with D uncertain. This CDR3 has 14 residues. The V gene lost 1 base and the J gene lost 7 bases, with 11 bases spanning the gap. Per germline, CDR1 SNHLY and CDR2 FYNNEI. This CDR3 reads CASSEDIPTQPQHF. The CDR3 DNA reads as TGTGCCAGCAGTGAAGACATTCCAACCCAGCCCCAGCATTTT.